This TCR beta chain derives from a study of memory CD4+ T cells and cytomegalovirus serostatus. About this clone: Its antigen remains unidentified.

General observations from the study: Suggested: most of the CMV-linked TCR signature lies in CD4+ memory cells.

Profiled with immunoSEQ multiplex PCR; TCRdb holds only in-frame clones, not every one. The sample holds tens of thousands of clones; 79% are singletons and the top ten take 0.95% to 1.2%. The sort gate was single viable CD3+CD4+CD8-CD45RO+ cells for memory CD4+ T cells. Germline V gene data show CDR1 as SNHLY and CDR2 as FYNNEI. V lost 3 bases and J 2 bases, leaving 17 bases between the germline ends. The CDR3 contains 16 residues. V is TRBV2 and J is TRBJ2-7, with D perhaps given as TRBD1 or TRBD2 (5 bases each). The sample consisted of memory CD4+ T cells from blood. The receptor was isolated from an adult in good health and CMV-seronegative. CDR3: CASSDQGRVGTYEQYF. The CDR3 region has the DNA TGTGCCAGCAGTGATCAGGGACGGGTGGGGACCTACGAGCAGTACTTC.